This T cell receptor beta chain was identified during a study of blood T cell repertoires in COVID-19. Study-wide context: Both acute and convalescent COVID-19 samples were obtained from the United States, Italy and Spain. In each case, the material was cDNA or gDNA derived from T cells, B-cell-depleted T cells, or PBMCs.

In the authors' workflow: For nucleated cells, counts were estimated from reference gene primer amplification. Some clones are missing from TCRdb's copy, which holds only in-frame ones; the method was immunoSEQ multiplex PCR. V and J calls and clone size come straight from that table; D and trimming were deduced from the DNA. The data contain roughly 150,000 clones, under 85% of them seen just once; the ten biggest clones take up 2.5% to 3.5%. The CDR3 consists of 19 residues. V lost 4 bases, J lost 6 bases, and 19 bases stayed unmatched. Input material: peripheral blood. J is TRBJ1-4 and V is TRBV23-1, with TRBD1 matching 8 bases. TRBV23-1 is given ORF status, its function remaining uncertain. The receptor comes from a man between 65 and 85 years old with acute or convalescent COVID-19. CDR3 amino acids: CASSPWTGRLPQMDEKLFF. The CDR3 nucleotides are TGCGCCAGCAGTCCCTGGACAGGGCGACTCCCGCAGATGGATGAAAAACTGTTTTTT.